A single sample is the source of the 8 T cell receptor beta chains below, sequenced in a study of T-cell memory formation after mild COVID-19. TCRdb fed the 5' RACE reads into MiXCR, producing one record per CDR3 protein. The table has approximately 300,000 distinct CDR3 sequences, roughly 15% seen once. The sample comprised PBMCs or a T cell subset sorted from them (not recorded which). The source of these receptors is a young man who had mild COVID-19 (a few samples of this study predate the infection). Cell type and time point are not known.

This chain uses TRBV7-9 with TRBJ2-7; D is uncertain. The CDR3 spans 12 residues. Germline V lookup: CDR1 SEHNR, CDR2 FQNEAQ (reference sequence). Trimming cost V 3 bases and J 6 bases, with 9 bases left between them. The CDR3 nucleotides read TGTGCCAGCAGCTTCGCGGTTGGCGAGCAGTACTTC. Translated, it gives CASSFAVGEQYF.

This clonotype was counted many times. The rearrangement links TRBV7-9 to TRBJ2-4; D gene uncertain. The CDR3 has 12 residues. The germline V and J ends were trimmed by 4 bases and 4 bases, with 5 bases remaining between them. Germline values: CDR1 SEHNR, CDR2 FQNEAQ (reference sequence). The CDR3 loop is CASSSLKNIQYF. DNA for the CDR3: TGTGCCAGCAGCTCCTTAAAAAACATTCAGTACTTC.

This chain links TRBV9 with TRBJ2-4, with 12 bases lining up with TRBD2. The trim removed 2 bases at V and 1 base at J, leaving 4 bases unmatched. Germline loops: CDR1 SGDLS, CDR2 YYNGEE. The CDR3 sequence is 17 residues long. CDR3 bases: TGTGCCAGCAGCGTCTCTAGCGGGGGGGCGGCCAAAAACATTCAGTACTTC. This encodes CASSVSSGGAAKNIQYF.

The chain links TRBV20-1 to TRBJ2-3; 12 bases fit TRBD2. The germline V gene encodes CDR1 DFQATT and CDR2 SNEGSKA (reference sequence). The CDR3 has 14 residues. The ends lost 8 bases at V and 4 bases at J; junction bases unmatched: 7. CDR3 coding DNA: TGCAGTACCGTCCCTAGCGGGGGGGCAGATACGCAGTATTTT. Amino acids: CSTVPSGGADTQYF.

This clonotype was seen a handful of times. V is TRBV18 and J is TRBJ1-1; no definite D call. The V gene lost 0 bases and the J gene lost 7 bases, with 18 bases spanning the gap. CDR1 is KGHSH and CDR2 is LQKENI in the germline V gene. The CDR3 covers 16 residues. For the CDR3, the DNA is TGTGCCAGCTCACCACCCCTACGCGAGGCGTCTGTTGAAGCTTTCTTT. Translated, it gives CASSPPLREASVEAFF.

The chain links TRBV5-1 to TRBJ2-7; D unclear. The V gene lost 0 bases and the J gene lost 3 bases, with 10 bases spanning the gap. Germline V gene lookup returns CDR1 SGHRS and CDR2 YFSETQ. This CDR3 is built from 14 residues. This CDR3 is CASSLALGLYEQYF. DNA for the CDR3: TGCGCCAGCAGCTTGGCCCTGGGTCTCTACGAGCAGTACTTC.

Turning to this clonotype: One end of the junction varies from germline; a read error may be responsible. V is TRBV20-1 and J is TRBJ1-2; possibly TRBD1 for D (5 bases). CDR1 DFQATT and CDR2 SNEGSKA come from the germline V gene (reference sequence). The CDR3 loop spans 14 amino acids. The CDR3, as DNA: TGCAGTGCCAGAGGCCAGGGTTCCGACTATGGCTACACCTTC. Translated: CSARGQGSDYGYTF.

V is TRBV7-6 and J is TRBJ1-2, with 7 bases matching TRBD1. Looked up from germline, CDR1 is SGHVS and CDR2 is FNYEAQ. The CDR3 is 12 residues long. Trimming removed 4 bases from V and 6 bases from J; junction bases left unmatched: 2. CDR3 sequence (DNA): TGTGCCAGCAGCTCCGGGACAGATGGCTACACCTTC. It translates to CASSSGTDGYTF.